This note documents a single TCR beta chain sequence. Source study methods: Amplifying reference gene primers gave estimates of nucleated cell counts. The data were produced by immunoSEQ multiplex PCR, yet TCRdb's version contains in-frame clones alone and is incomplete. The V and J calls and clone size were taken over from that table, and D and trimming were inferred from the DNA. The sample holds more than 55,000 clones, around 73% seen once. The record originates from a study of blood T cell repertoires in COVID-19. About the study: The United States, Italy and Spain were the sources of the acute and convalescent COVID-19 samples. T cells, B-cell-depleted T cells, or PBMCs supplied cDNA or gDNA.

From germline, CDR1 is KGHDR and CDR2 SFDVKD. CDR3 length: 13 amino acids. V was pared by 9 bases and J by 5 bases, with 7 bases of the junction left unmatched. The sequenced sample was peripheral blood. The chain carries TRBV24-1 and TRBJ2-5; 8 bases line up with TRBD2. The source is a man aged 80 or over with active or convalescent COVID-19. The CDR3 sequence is CATRGGRLETQYF. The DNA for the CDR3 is TGTGCCACCCGGGGGGGGCGGCTGGAGACCCAGTACTTC.